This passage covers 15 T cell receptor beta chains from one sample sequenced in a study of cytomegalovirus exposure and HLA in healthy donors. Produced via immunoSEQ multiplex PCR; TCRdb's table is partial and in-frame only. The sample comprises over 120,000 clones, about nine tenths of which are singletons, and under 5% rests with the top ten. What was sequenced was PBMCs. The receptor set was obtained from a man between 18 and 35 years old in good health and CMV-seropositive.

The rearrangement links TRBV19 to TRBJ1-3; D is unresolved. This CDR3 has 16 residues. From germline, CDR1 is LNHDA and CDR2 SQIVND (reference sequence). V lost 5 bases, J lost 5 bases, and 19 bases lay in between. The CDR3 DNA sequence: TGTGCCAGTAGTGCAGGTGGATACCTTCTGAGAAACACCATATATTTT. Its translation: CASSAGGYLLRNTIYF.

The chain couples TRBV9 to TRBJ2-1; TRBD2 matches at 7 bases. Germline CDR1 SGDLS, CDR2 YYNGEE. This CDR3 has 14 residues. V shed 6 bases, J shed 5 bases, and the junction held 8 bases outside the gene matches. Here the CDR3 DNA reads TGTGCCAGCACCGGGGGAGGGGTAAACAATGAGCAGTTCTTC. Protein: CASTGGGVNNEQFF.

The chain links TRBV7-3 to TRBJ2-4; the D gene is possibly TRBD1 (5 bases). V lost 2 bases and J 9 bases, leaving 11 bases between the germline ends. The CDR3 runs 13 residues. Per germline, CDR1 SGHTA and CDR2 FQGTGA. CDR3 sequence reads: CASSLSARGIQYF. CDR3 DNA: TGTGCCAGCAGCTTATCGGCTAGGGGCATTCAGTACTTC.

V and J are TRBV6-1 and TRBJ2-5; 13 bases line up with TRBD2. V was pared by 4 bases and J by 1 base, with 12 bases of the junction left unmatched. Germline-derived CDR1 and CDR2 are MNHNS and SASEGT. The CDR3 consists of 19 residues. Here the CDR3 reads CASSVGATSGGNIQETQYF. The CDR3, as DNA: TGTGCCAGCAGTGTGGGGGCGACTAGCGGGGGGAATATCCAAGAGACCCAGTACTTC.

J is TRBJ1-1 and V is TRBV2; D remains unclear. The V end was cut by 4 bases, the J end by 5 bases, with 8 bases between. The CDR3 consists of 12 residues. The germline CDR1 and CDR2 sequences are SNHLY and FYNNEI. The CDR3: CASSVRGTEAFF. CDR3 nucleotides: TGTGCCAGCAGTGTACGGGGAACTGAAGCTTTCTTT. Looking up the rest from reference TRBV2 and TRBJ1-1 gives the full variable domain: EPEVTQTPSHQVTQMGQEVILRCVPISNHLYFYWYRQILGQKVEFLVSFYNNEISEKSEIFDDQFSVERPDGSNFTLKIRSTKLEDSAMYFCASSVRGTEAFFGQGTRLTVV.

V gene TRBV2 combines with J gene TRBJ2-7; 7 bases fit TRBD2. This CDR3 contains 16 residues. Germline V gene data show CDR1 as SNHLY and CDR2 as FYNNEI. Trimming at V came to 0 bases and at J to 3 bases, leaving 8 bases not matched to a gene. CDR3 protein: CASSEAGGTSYYEQYF. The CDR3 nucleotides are TGTGCCAGCAGTGAAGCGGGGGGGACGTCTTACTACGAGCAGTACTTC.

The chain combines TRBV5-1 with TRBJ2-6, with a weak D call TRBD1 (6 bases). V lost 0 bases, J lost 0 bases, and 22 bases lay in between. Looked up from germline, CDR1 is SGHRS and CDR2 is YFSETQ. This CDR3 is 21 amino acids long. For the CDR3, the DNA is TGCGCCAGCAGCTTGGGTATAGATTCTTCGGGACACCGCTCTGGGGCCAACGTCCTGACTTTC. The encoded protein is CASSLGIDSSGHRSGANVLTF.

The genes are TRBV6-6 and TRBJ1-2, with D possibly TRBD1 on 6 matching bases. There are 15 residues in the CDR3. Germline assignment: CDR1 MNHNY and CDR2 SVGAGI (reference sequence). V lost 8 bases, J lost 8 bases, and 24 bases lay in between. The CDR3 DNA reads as TGTGCCAGCCGACAGGATGAGCGTATATTTAGAGGCTACACCTTC. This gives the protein CASRQDERIFRGYTF.

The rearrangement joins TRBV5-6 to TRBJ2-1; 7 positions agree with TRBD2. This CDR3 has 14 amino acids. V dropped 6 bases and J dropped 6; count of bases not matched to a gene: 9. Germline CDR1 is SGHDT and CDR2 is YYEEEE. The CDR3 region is CASTPSGEGNEQFF. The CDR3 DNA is TGTGCCAGCACCCCTTCCGGGGAGGGCAATGAGCAGTTCTTC. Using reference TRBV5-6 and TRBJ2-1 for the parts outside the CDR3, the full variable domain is DAGVTQSPTHLIKTRGQQVTLRCSPKSGHDTVSWYQQALGQGPQFIFQYYEEEERQRGNFPDRFSGHQFPNYSSELNVNALLLGDSALYLCASTPSGEGNEQFFGPGTRLTVL.

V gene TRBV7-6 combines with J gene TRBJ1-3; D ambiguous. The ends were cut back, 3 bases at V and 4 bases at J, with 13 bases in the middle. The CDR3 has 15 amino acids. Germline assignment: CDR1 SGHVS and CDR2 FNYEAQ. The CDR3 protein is CASSLGEEDGNTIYF. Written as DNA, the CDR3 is TGTGCCAGCAGCTTGGGAGAGGAGGACGGAAACACCATATATTTT.

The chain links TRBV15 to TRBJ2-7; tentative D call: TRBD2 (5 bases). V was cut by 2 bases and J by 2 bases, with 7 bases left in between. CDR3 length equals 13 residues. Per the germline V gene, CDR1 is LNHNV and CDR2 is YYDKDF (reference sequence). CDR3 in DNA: TGTGCCACCAGCAGACTGAGGGCCTACGAGCAGTACTTC. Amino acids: CATSRLRAYEQYF.

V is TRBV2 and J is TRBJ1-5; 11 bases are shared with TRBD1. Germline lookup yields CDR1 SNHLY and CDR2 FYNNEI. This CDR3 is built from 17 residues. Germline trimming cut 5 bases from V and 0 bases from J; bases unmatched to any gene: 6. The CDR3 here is CASSRDRGSGSNQPQHF. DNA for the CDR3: TGTGCCAGCAGTCGGGACAGGGGGTCGGGTAGCAATCAGCCCCAGCATTTT.

CDR3: CSVRQGATPTDTQYF. Here the CDR3 DNA reads TGCAGCGTAAGACAGGGGGCTACCCCCACAGATACGCAGTATTTT. J is TRBJ2-3 and V is TRBV29-1, with 10 bases lining up with TRBD1. The trim removed 6 bases at V and 2 bases at J, leaving 8 bases unmatched. The CDR3 covers 15 residues. Germline CDR1 SQVTM, CDR2 ANQGSEA.

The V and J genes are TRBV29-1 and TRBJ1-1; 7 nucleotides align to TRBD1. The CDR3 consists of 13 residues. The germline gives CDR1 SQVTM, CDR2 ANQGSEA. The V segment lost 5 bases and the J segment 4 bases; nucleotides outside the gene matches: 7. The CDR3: CSVRRGQSTEAFF. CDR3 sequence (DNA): TGCAGCGTTAGGAGGGGACAGTCCACTGAAGCTTTCTTT.

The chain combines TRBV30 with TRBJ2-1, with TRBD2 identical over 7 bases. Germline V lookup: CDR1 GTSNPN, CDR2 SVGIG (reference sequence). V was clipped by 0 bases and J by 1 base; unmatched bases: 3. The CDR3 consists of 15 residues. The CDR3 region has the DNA TGTGCCTGGAGTGTACAAGCGGGGTCCTACAATGAGCAGTTCTTC. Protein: CAWSVQAGSYNEQFF.